The entry that follows covers one T cell receptor (beta chain) sequence. Each TCR beta library was made by quantitative 5'-RACE that incorporated molecular barcodes. TCRdb analysed the 5' RACE reads with MiXCR anew, one entry per CDR3 protein. The sample shows under 450,000 distinct CDR3 sequences, 20% of them seen only once. This specimen belongs to a study of CD8 T cells in ankylosing spondylitis. This sequence was found in a male donor with ankylosing spondylitis or in good health (not recorded which). Sequenced sample: blood, either unsorted or a sorted T cell fraction (not recorded which).

The CDR3 DNA follows: TGTGCCAGCAGTTTGTCCGGGGACATTAGGGAGCAGTACTTC. Amino acid sequence: CASSLSGDIREQYF. The rearrangement joins TRBV27 to TRBJ2-7, with D perhaps TRBD1 (6 bases). Germline lookup yields CDR1 MNHEY and CDR2 SMNVEV (reference sequence). V was cut by 3 bases and J by 7 bases, with 16 bases left in between. The CDR3 consists of 14 residues.